Detailed here is one TCR beta chain. TCRdb's copy holds only in-frame clones and misses some; the assay was immunoSEQ multiplex PCR. The top ten hold roughly 1% of the sample, which has approximately 70,000 clones, 94% seen once. These data originate in a study of cytomegalovirus exposure and HLA in healthy donors. There are 14 residues in the CDR3. Trimming pared 6 bases from V and 2 bases from J, leaving 13 bases between. From germline, CDR1 is LNHDA and CDR2 SQIVND (reference sequence). Specimen: PBMCs. This sequence joins TRBV19 and TRBJ1-2, with D possibly matching TRBD1 (5 bases). The source of this sequence is a young woman in good health and CMV-seronegative. Here the CDR3 reads CASSPLDRNYGYTF. The CDR3 nucleotides read TGTGCCAGTAGCCCTCTAGACAGAAACTATGGCTACACCTTC. The whole variable domain, filled in from reference TRBV19 and TRBJ1-2, reads DGGITQSPKYLFRKEGQNVTLSCEQNLNHDAMYWYRQDPGQGLRLIYYSQIVNDFQKGDIAEGYSVSREKKESFPLTVTSAQKNPTAFYLCASSPLDRNYGYTFGSGTRLTVV.